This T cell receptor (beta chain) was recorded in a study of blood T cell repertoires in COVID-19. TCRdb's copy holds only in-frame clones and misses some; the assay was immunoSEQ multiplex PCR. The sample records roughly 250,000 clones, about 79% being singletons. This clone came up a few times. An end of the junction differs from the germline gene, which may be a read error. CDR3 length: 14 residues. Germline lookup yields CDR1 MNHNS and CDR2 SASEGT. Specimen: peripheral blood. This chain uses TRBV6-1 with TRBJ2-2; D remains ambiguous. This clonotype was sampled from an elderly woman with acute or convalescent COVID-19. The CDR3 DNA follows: TGTGCCAGCATTGAAATTACGAACACCGGGGAGCTGTTTTTT. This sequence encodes CASIEITNTGELFF.